These T cell receptor beta chains were read from a single sample in a study of cytomegalovirus exposure and HLA in healthy donors. TCRdb's table, derived via immunoSEQ multiplex PCR, lists solely in-frame clones and lacks some. The data contain around 150,000 clones, approximately 64% of them singletons. Material: PBMCs. The receptors derive from a woman in her 40s in good health and CMV-seronegative. CDR3s include the opening cysteine and the closing phenylalanine or tryptophan. A D gene is named only where the DNA matches it firmly. Clone sizes are given selectively: once, few, many, or a class where the clone is expanded.

>TRBD2|TRBV5-4|TRBJ2-3|NA
TGTGCCAGCAGCTTGGAGGCTGGGCCTAGCGGGGGAGATACGCAGTATTTT
CASSLEAGPSGGDTQYF
>NA|TRBV5-1|TRBJ2-2|NA
TGCGCCAGCAGCTTGTCGGGGAGGCAGAACACCGGGGAGCTGTTTTTT
CASSLSGRQNTGELFF
>NA|TRBV5-1|TRBJ2-1|once
TGCGCCAGCAGCTCCGGGACAAGCTCCTACAATGAGCAGTTCTTC
CASSSGTSSYNEQFF
>NA|TRBV5-8|TRBJ1-4|NA
TGTGCCAGCAGCTTGCTGTCAGCAACTAATGAAAAACTGTTTTTT
CASSLLSATNEKLFF
>NA|TRBV7-9|TRBJ1-4|once
TGTGCCAGCAGCTTCAGTGCAACTAATGAAAAACTGTTTTTT
CASSFSATNEKLFF
>TRBD1|TRBV5-1|TRBJ1-4|few
TGCGCCAGCAGCACCGGGGACAGGGGAAACCTGTTTTTT
CASSTGDRGNLFF
>TRBD2|TRBV4-1|TRBJ2-7|NA
TGCGCCAGCAGCCAAGGAGCGGGGTACGAGCAGTACTTC
CASSQGAGYEQYF
>NA|TRBV7-9|TRBJ1-2|few
TGTGCCAGCAGCTTAGCGCGAGGTCCGGTCGGCTACACCTTC
CASSLARGPVGYTF
>NA|TRBV6-5|TRBJ2-7|NA
TGTGCCTGCACAGCAGGAAACTACGAGCAGTACTTC
CACTAGNYEQYF
>NA|TRBV27|TRBJ2-3|NA
TGTGCCAGCAGTTTAGACCGGGGCACAGATACGCAGTATTTT
CASSLDRGTDTQYF
>NA|TRBV7-2|TRBJ2-7|NA
TGTGCCAGCAGCTTAAGTCTTGCCTCTACCTACGAGCAGTACTTC
CASSLSLASTYEQYF
>TRBD2|TRBV7-2|TRBJ2-7|NA
TGTGCCAGCAGCTTAGAGCCTAGCGGGGGCTCCTACGAGCAGTACTTC
CASSLEPSGGSYEQYF
>TRBD1|TRBV4-1|TRBJ1-6|NA
TGCGCCAGCAGCCAAGAACGGGGACAGAGGGGATATAATTCACCCCTCCACTTT
CASSQERGQRGYNSPLHF
>NA|TRBV10-3|TRBJ2-2|few
TGTGCCATCGGGAACAGGGCGAATTCGAACACCGGGGAGCTGTTTTTT
CAIGNRANSNTGELFF
>NA|TRBV7-3|TRBJ1-1|NA
TGTGCCAGCAGCTTAGGGGGGACCGGTGAAGCTTTCTTT
CASSLGGTGEAFF
>NA|TRBV12-5|TRBJ1-1|few
TGTGCTAGTGCTTTGGGCGGTTCTTACACTGAAGCTTTCTTT
CASALGGSYTEAFF
>NA|TRBV28|TRBJ1-2|once
TGTGCCAGCAGTTTATTACAGGGCCTTAGGAACTATGGCTACACCTTC
CASSLLQGLRNYGYTF
>NA|TRBV30|TRBJ2-7|NA
TGTGCCTGGGCCGGAGGACGGGAGCAGTACTTC
CAWAGGREQYF
>TRBD2|TRBV15|TRBJ2-7|NA
TGTGCCACCAGCGAGGCTAGCGGGGGTTACGAGCAGTACTTC
CATSEASGGYEQYF
>NA|TRBV28|TRBJ2-5|NA
TGTGCCAGCAGTTTAAGAGAGGGCTGGAAGACCCAGTACTTC
CASSLREGWKTQYF
>NA|TRBV19|TRBJ1-1|once
TGTGCCAGTAGTAGCCCCAGGATCCCATTATCTGAAGCTTTCTTT
CASSSPRIPLSEAFF
>NA|TRBV12-5|TRBJ1-1|NA
TGTGCTAGTGGTTTGGACTTTATGAACACTGAAGCTTTCTTT
CASGLDFMNTEAFF
>TRBD1|TRBV7-8|TRBJ1-1|few
TGTGCCAGCAGCCTCCGAGGTGGAAGGACAGGGGGCGGCGAAGCTTTCTTT
CASSLRGGRTGGGEAFF
>TRBD1|TRBV7-6|TRBJ1-6|NA
TGTGCCAGCAGCCCAGGACAGGGGCAAGGTTCACCCCTCCACTTT
CASSPGQGQGSPLHF
>NA|TRBV7-9|TRBJ1-6|NA
TGTGCCAGCAGCTTAGGGTTCACGAGCTCCTATAATTCACCCCTCCACTTT
CASSLGFTSSYNSPLHF
>NA|TRBV10-2|TRBJ1-4|NA
TGCGCCAGCAGTGAGGAGGTCACGGGACATCACCTAAATGAAAAACTGTTTTTT
CASSEEVTGHHLNEKLFF